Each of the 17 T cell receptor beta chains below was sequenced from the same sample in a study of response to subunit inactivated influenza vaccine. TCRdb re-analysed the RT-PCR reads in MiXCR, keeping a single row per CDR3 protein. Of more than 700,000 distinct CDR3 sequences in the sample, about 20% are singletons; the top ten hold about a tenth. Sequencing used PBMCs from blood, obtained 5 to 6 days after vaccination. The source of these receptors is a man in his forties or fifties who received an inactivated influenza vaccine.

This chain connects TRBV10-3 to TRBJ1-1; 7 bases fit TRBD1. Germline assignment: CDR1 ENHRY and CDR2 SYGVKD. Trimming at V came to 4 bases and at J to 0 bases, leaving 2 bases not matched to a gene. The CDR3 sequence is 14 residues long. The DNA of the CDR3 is TGTGCCATCAGTGCAGGGGGTCTGAACACTGAAGCTTTCTTT. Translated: CAISAGGLNTEAFF.

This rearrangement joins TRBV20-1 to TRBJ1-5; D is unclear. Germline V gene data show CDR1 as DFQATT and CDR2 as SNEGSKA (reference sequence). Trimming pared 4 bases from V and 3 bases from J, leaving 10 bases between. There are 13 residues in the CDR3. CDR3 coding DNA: TGCAGTGCTATGGAGGACCTCAATCAGCCCCAGCATTTT. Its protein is CSAMEDLNQPQHF.

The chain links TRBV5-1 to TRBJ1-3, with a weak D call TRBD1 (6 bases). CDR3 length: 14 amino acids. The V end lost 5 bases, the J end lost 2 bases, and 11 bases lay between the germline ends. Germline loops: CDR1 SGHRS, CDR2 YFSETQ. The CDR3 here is CASRPDSAGNTIYF. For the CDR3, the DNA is TGCGCCAGCAGGCCGGACAGTGCTGGAAACACCATATATTTT.

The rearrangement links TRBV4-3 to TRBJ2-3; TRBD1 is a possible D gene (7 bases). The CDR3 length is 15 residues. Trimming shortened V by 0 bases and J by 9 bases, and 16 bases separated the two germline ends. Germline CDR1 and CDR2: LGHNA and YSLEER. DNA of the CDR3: TGCGCCAGCAGCCAAGAGGGGGGCCCGACAGGGACGCAGTATTTT. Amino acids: CASSQEGGPTGTQYF.

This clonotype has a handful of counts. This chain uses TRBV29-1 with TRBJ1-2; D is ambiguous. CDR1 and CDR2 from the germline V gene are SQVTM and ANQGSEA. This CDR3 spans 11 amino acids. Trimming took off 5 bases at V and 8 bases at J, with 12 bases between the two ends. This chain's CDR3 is CSVRRTTGYTF. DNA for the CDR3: TGCAGCGTTAGGCGGACTACAGGCTACACCTTC.

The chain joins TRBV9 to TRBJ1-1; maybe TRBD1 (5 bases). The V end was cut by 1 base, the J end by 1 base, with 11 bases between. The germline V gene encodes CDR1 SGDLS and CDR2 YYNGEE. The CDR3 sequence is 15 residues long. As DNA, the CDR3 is TGTGCCAGCAGCGTAAGCGGAGGGGAGAACACTGAAGCTTTCTTT. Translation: CASSVSGGENTEAFF.

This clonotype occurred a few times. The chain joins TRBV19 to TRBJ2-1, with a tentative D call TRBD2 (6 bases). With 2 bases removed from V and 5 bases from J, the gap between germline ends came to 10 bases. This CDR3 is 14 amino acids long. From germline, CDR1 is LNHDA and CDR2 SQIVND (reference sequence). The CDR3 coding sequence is TGTGCCAGTAGTATATGGCGGGGAGACAATGAGCAGTTCTTC. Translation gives CASSIWRGDNEQFF.

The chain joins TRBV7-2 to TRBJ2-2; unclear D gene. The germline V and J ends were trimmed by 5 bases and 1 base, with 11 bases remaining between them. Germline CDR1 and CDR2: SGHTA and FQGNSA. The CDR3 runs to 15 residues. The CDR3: CASSRGEQNTGELFF. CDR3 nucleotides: TGTGCCAGCAGCCGAGGAGAACAGAACACCGGGGAGCTGTTTTTT.

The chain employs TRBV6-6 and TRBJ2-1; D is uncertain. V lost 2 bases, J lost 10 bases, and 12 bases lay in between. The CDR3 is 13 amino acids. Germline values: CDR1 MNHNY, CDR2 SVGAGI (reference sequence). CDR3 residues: CASSYALGQEQFF. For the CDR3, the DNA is TGTGCCAGCAGTTACGCCCTGGGCCAAGAGCAGTTCTTC.

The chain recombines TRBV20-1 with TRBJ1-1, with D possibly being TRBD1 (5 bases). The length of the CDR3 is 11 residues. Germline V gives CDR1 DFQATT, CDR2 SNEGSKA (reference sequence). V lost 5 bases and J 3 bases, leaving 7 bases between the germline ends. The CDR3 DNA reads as TGCAGTGCTGGGACGGACACTGAAGCTTTCTTT. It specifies CSAGTDTEAFF.

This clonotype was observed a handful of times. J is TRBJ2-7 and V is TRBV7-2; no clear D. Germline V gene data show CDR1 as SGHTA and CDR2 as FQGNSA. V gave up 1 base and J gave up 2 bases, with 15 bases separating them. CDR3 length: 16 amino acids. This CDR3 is CASSLEGRTLPYEQYF. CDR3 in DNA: TGTGCCAGCAGCTTAGAGGGAAGGACGTTGCCCTACGAGCAGTACTTC.

The CDR3: CASSLDQQHNSPLHF. DNA of the CDR3: TGCGCCAGCAGCTTGGACCAGCAGCATAATTCACCCCTCCACTTT. The chain carries TRBV5-1 and TRBJ1-6; D unclear. CDR3 size: 15 residues. V shed 0 bases and J shed 5 bases, with 9 bases lying between them. Germline CDR1 reads SGHRS; CDR2 reads YFSETQ.

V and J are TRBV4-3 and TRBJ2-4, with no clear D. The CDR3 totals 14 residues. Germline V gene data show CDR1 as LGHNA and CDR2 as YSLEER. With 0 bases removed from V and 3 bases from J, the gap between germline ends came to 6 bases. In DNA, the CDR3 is TGCGCCAGCAGCCAAGAAGGCCTCAAAAACATTCAGTACTTC. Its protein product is CASSQEGLKNIQYF.

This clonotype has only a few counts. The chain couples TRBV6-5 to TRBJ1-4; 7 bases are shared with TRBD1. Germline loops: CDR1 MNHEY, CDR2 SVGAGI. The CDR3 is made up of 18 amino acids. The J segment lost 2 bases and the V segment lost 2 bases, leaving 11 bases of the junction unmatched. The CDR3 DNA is TGTGCCAGCAGTTACGGTTTCCAGCAGGGGGTGACTAATGAAAAACTGTTTTTT. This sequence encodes CASSYGFQQGVTNEKLFF.

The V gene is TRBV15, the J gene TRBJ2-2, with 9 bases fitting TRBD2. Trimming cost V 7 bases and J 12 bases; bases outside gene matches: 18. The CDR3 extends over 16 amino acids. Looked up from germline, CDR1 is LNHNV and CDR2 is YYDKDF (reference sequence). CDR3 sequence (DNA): TGTGCCACCACCAGGAGGGCGGGGGGGGCTTCCTCTAAGCTGTTTTTT. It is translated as CATTRRAGGASSKLFF.

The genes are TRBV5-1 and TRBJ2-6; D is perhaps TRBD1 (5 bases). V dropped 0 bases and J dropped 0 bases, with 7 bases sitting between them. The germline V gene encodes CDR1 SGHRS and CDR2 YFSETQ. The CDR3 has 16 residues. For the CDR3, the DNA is TGCGCCAGCAGCTTGGTCAGGGCCTCTGGGGCCAACGTCCTGACTTTC. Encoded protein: CASSLVRASGANVLTF.

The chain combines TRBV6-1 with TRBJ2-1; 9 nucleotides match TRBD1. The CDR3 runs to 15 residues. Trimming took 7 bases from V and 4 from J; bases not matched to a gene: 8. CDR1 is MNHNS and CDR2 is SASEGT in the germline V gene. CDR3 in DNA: TGTGCCAGCATTGCCACAGGGGGCGCGTACAATGAGCAGTTCTTC. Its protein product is CASIATGGAYNEQFF.